Below, 12 T cell receptor beta chains from the same sample are listed, as sequenced in a study of OX40 agonist ivuxolimab in advanced cancers. Library preparation was by the immunoSEQ multiplex PCR assay. Sourced from immuneACCESS, this table was stored by TCRdb with only in-frame sequences that have V and J called. A share of the clones is absent; for the studies checked, an unresolved V gene accounts for under half, and the remainder has no known explanation. This sample holds over 35,000 clones; roughly 91% were observed only once. 0.5% to 0.6% of the sample belongs to the ten largest clones. The sample here was CD4+ or CD8+ T cells sorted from blood, taken in a trial of the OX40 agonist ivuxolimab. The source is an adult with an advanced solid tumor such as melanoma, head and neck, liver or kidney cancer.

The chain joins TRBV6-5 to TRBJ2-7; D might be TRBD1 (6 bases). Germline V CDR1 and CDR2: MNHEY, SVGAGI. The CDR3 length is 14 residues. Trimming removed 8 bases at V and 0 bases at J, with 14 bases between. CDR3: CASPGQTSSYEQYF. CDR3 nucleotides: TGTGCCAGCCCTGGACAGACAAGCTCCTACGAGCAGTACTTC.

This rearrangement joins TRBV6-1 to TRBJ1-5; no firm D call. Deletions cut 4 bases from V and 1 base from J, with 8 bases between. The length of the CDR3 is 14 residues. From germline, CDR1 is MNHNS and CDR2 SASEGT. In nucleotides, the CDR3 is TGTGCCAGCAGTGCGGTTCCCAGCAATCAGCCCCAGCATTTT. Translation gives CASSAVPSNQPQHF.

The genes are TRBV5-1 and TRBJ2-7; TRBD1 matches at 12 bases. Germline CDR1 SGHRS, CDR2 YFSETQ. The CDR3 consists of 16 residues. The trim removed 3 bases at V and 5 bases at J, leaving 9 bases unmatched. CDR3 DNA: TGCGCCAGCAGCTCCGGGACAGGGGGCTCCCAGGACGAGCAGTACTTC. Translation: CASSSGTGGSQDEQYF.

The V gene is TRBV11-2, the J gene TRBJ2-7, with TRBD2 as a possible D gene (6 bases). The CDR3 loop spans 15 amino acids. Trimming shortened V by 0 bases and J by 6 bases, and 15 bases separated the two germline ends. Looked up from germline, CDR1 is SGHAT and CDR2 is FQNNGV. CDR3 region: CASSLDGGFGGEQYF. The DNA for the CDR3 is TGTGCCAGCAGCTTAGACGGGGGTTTCGGGGGCGAGCAGTACTTC.

This chain links TRBV6-5 with TRBJ1-2; tentatively, D is TRBD1 (5 bases). The CDR3 covers 13 residues. Trimming took 5 bases from V and 9 from J, leaving 16 bases between them. CDR1 is MNHEY, CDR2 SVGAGI, per germline. CDR3 in amino acids: CASSRAPGTSYTF. CDR3 sequence (DNA): TGTGCCAGCAGTCGCGCCCCCGGGACGAGCTACACCTTC.

The J gene is TRBJ1-1, the V gene TRBV5-1; no clear D. Trimming removed 0 bases from V and 2 bases from J, with 8 bases in between. CDR1 is SGHRS and CDR2 is YFSETQ in the germline V gene. The CDR3 is 14 residues long. The CDR3 region is CASSLVPENTEAFF. Here the CDR3 DNA reads TGCGCCAGCAGCTTGGTCCCAGAAAACACTGAAGCTTTCTTT.

The genes are TRBV11-2 and TRBJ1-2, with 9 bases identical to TRBD1. This CDR3 comprises 15 residues. Germline CDR1 and CDR2: SGHAT and FQNNGV. Trimming took 5 bases from V and 7 from J; bases not matched to a gene: 11. CDR3 residues: CASSPGRDRAAGYTF. CDR3 coding DNA: TGTGCCAGCAGCCCCGGAAGGGACAGGGCAGCTGGCTACACCTTC.

V is TRBV10-3 and J is TRBJ1-4; the D gene is possibly TRBD1 (5 bases). V lost 6 bases and J lost 4, with 12 bases in between. This CDR3 spans 14 amino acids. The germline V gene encodes CDR1 ENHRY and CDR2 SYGVKD. The CDR3 nucleotides read TGTGCCATCAGCGAGGTAGGGGATAATGAAAAACTGTTTTTT. This translates into CAISEVGDNEKLFF.

The chain recombines TRBV19 with TRBJ1-2; 7 nucleotides agree with TRBD1. J lost 5 bases, V lost 5 bases, and 5 bases had no gene match. Germline V CDR1 and CDR2: LNHDA, SQIVND (reference sequence). This CDR3 spans 13 amino acids. The CDR3: CASSRQGPYGYTF. DNA of the CDR3: TGTGCCAGTAGTCGACAGGGACCATATGGCTACACCTTC.

This clone was recorded only once. The V call is TRBV2, the J call TRBJ2-1, with TRBD2 matching 7 bases. V trimming: 6 bases; J trimming: 1 base; junction bases outside the gene matches: 15. This CDR3 contains 18 residues. CDR1 is SNHLY, CDR2 FYNNEI, per germline. CDR3 sequence reads: CASRLFLTSSRSYNEQFF. DNA for the CDR3: TGTGCCAGCAGACTCTTCCTGACTAGCAGTAGGTCCTACAATGAGCAGTTCTTC.

J is TRBJ2-3 and V is TRBV5-4, with 8 bases fitting TRBD1. CDR3 size: 15 residues. Germline V gives CDR1 SGHNT, CDR2 YYREEE (reference sequence). The V gene end was trimmed by 4 bases and the J gene end by 6 bases; junction bases not matched to a gene: 10. The CDR3 region has the DNA TGTGCCAGCAGCCTATACAGGGGGGCTAGTGATACGCAGTATTTT. Translation: CASSLYRGASDTQYF.

V and J are TRBV5-1 and TRBJ1-5; 8 nucleotides align to TRBD1. V gave up 4 bases and J gave up 1 base; unmatched junction bases: 4. The CDR3 contains 15 residues. Germline assignment: CDR1 SGHRS and CDR2 YFSETQ. The CDR3 DNA reads TGCGCCAGCAGCCCCACAGGGGGAAGCAATCAGCCCCAGCATTTT. It encodes CASSPTGGSNQPQHF.